A single sample gave rise to the 22 T cell receptor beta chains below, sequenced in a study of T cell changes during pregnancy in multiple sclerosis. Method: immunoSEQ multiplex PCR; TCRdb's copy keeps in-frame clones and lacks some. The table records about 40,000 clones, 80% to 90% of them present only once. The source material was CD4+ T cells from peripheral blood mononuclear cells, sampled in the first trimester of pregnancy. The receptors originated from a female donor with multiple sclerosis, enrolled in a pregnancy study.

The chain joins TRBV30 to TRBJ2-2, with 8 nucleotides matching TRBD1. After removal of 5 bases from V and 7 bases from J, the junction contained 6 bases not matched to a gene. From germline, CDR1 is GTSNPN and CDR2 SVGIG (reference sequence). This CDR3 spans 13 amino acids. Here the CDR3 reads CAWCAGGHGELFF. DNA for the CDR3: TGTGCCTGGTGCGCAGGGGGCCACGGGGAGCTGTTTTTT.

This clone has more than one count but fewer than ten. V is TRBV30 and J is TRBJ2-7; 7 bases match TRBD1. There are 13 residues in the CDR3. Germline loops: CDR1 GTSNPN, CDR2 SVGIG (reference sequence). The V gene end was trimmed by 0 bases and the J gene end by 2 bases; junction bases not matched to a gene: 1. The CDR3 DNA follows: TGTGCCTGGAGTGTACAGGGGCCCTACGAGCAGTACTTC. This translates into CAWSVQGPYEQYF.

The chain has TRBV7-3 and TRBJ2-3; D is possibly TRBD1 (6 bases). The CDR3 spans 15 residues. Germline V lookup: CDR1 SGHTA, CDR2 FQGTGA. Trimming removed 0 bases at V and 5 bases at J, with 12 bases between. In nucleotides, the CDR3 is TGTGCCAGCAGCTTAACCCTGGGGGCCGGAGATACGCAGTATTTT. It specifies CASSLTLGAGDTQYF.

The chain recombines TRBV5-1 with TRBJ1-1; D uncertain. CDR3 length: 16 amino acids. In germline, CDR1 is SGHRS, CDR2 YFSETQ. V gave up 0 bases and J gave up 2 bases, with 14 bases separating them. The CDR3 reads CASSLGALTVNTEAFF. The CDR3 DNA follows: TGCGCCAGCAGCTTGGGGGCTCTAACAGTCAACACTGAAGCTTTCTTT.

The V gene is TRBV30, the J gene TRBJ1-3; D is undetermined. Germline V gene sequence: CDR1 GTSNPN, CDR2 SVGIG (reference sequence). V lost 4 bases and J 1 base, leaving 5 bases between the germline ends. The CDR3 length is 12 residues. Here the CDR3 reads CAWKASGNTIYF. In DNA form, the CDR3 reads TGTGCCTGGAAAGCTTCTGGAAACACCATATATTTT.

The rearrangement links TRBV25-1 to TRBJ2-7, with a weak D call TRBD1 (5 bases). Germline V gives CDR1 MGHDK, CDR2 SYGVNS. The germline V and J ends were trimmed by 1 base and 0 bases, with 13 bases remaining between them. This CDR3 is 16 amino acids long. CDR3 sequence: CASSELSSGFSYEQYF. In nucleotides, the CDR3 is TGTGCCAGCAGTGAATTATCGTCAGGGTTCTCCTACGAGCAGTACTTC.

In its sample, this clone was seen a few times. V is TRBV7-9 and J is TRBJ2-7; 12 bases map to TRBD1. J was trimmed by 3 bases and V by 5 bases; bases with no gene match: 11. CDR1 is SEHNR and CDR2 is FQNEAQ in the germline V gene (reference sequence). The CDR3 totals 17 residues. CDR3 DNA: TGTGCCAGCAGCGTCCAGGGGGGACAGGGGGCAATCTACGAGCAGTACTTC. Translating it yields CASSVQGGQGAIYEQYF.

V gene TRBV19 combines with J gene TRBJ1-2, with 7 nucleotides matching TRBD1. Germline V lookup: CDR1 LNHDA, CDR2 SQIVND (reference sequence). CDR3 length: 15 residues. V was clipped by 6 bases and J by 1 base; unmatched bases: 8. The CDR3, as DNA: TGTGCCAGTAGAAATATGGGACAGCTTAACTATGGCTACACCTTC. Protein: CASRNMGQLNYGYTF.

The V call is TRBV11-2, the J call TRBJ2-3; 11 nucleotides line up with TRBD2. Trimming took 1 base from V and 5 from J; bases not matched to a gene: 2. Germline CDR1 reads SGHAT; CDR2 reads FQNNGV. The CDR3 is 15 amino acids. The CDR3 DNA follows: TGTGCCAGCAGCTTAGTAGCGGGGGGGCAAGATACGCAGTATTTT. It codes for CASSLVAGGQDTQYF.

The V and J genes are TRBV2 and TRBJ2-7, with D possibly TRBD1 on 6 matching bases. V was shortened by 4 bases and J by 0 bases, with 10 bases between the two germline ends. Looked up from germline, CDR1 is SNHLY and CDR2 is FYNNEI. CDR3 length: 14 amino acids. CDR3 region: CASSVQGSSYEQYF. The CDR3 bases are TGTGCCAGCAGTGTTCAGGGGTCCTCCTACGAGCAGTACTTC.

The J gene is TRBJ1-2, the V gene TRBV19; perhaps TRBD1 as D (6 bases). The CDR3 is made up of 14 amino acids. Trimming left V 7 bases short and J 1 base short, with 13 bases between. The germline V gene has CDR1 LNHDA and CDR2 SQIVND (reference sequence). In DNA, the CDR3 is TGTGCCAGTACCCCGGACAGACGTAACTATGGCTACACCTTC. This encodes CASTPDRRNYGYTF.

This chain joins TRBV27 and TRBJ1-5; no firm D call. V dropped 2 bases and J dropped 4 bases, with 6 bases sitting between them. The germline CDR1 and CDR2 sequences are MNHEY and SMNVEV (reference sequence). The CDR3 loop spans 13 amino acids. The chain's CDR3 is CASSLKANQPQHF. In nucleotides, the CDR3 is TGTGCCAGCAGTTTAAAAGCTAATCAGCCCCAGCATTTT.

The chain links TRBV6-5 to TRBJ1-2; the D is unclear. The CDR3 runs to 15 residues. V gave up 5 bases and J gave up 1 base, with 14 bases separating them. Germline-derived CDR1 and CDR2 are MNHEY and SVGAGI. CDR3 sequence reads: CASSPLGGYNYGYTF. In DNA form, the CDR3 reads TGTGCCAGCAGTCCCCTTGGCGGGTATAACTATGGCTACACCTTC.

The CDR3 DNA is TGTGCCAGCAGCCAAGACACGGGCTCTGGAAACACCATATATTTT. As protein: CASSQDTGSGNTIYF. This chain joins TRBV4-2 and TRBJ1-3; D unresolved. Looked up from germline, CDR1 is LGHNA and CDR2 is YNFKEQ. The CDR3 has 15 residues. Trimming stripped 0 bases from V and 0 bases from J, with 6 bases between.

The V call is TRBV2, the J call TRBJ1-5; D is perhaps TRBD1 (5 bases). Germline CDR1 is SNHLY and CDR2 is FYNNEI. The CDR3 sequence is 13 residues long. Trimming removed 10 bases at V and 3 bases at J, with 13 bases between. The CDR3 bases are TGTGCCACTCGTAGGGACTTCAATCAGCCCCAGCATTTT. Protein: CATRRDFNQPQHF.

This clone occurred once. The chain has TRBV18 and TRBJ2-7; perhaps TRBD2 as D (5 bases). In germline, CDR1 is KGHSH, CDR2 LQKENI. This CDR3 spans 14 amino acids. The V gene lost 4 bases and the J gene lost 6 bases, with 16 bases spanning the gap. The CDR3: CASSLAGPRGEQYF. The CDR3 coding sequence is TGTGCCAGCTCACTAGCCGGGCCCCGGGGCGAGCAGTACTTC.

The chain combines TRBV6-5 with TRBJ2-7, with 9 bases lining up with TRBD2. After removal of 4 bases from V and 3 bases from J, the junction contained 7 bases not matched to a gene. Germline V gene lookup returns CDR1 MNHEY and CDR2 SVGAGI. The CDR3 has 15 residues. For the CDR3, the DNA is TGTGCCAGCAGTTCTTCTGGACTAGCGAACTACGAGCAGTACTTC. This sequence encodes CASSSSGLANYEQYF.

This chain links TRBV4-1 with TRBJ2-3; D perhaps matches TRBD1 (5 bases). Trimming removed 1 base from V and 4 bases from J, with 18 bases in between. Germline CDR1 reads MGHRA; CDR2 reads YSYEKL. The CDR3 consists of 17 residues. This CDR3 reads CASSQGSLGPAADTQYF. The CDR3 coding sequence is TGCGCCAGCAGCCAAGGGTCATTGGGGCCCGCGGCAGATACGCAGTATTTT.

This chain connects TRBV10-3 to TRBJ1-3; 8 bases align to TRBD1. Germline V CDR1 and CDR2: ENHRY, SYGVKD. This CDR3 has 19 residues. The V segment lost 6 bases and the J segment 1 base; nucleotides outside the gene matches: 17. This CDR3 is CAISKDGAGGFRSGNTIYF. Here the CDR3 DNA reads TGTGCCATCAGCAAAGATGGGGCAGGGGGCTTCAGGTCTGGAAACACCATATATTTT.

The rearrangement joins TRBV7-9 to TRBJ1-6; no definite D call. This CDR3 contains 12 residues. Germline lookup yields CDR1 SEHNR and CDR2 FQNEAQ (reference sequence). Deletions cut 2 bases from V and 10 bases from J, with 6 bases between. The CDR3 reads CASSLSESPLHF. The CDR3 DNA reads as TGTGCCAGCAGCTTAAGCGAGTCACCCCTCCACTTT. The whole variable domain, remainder taken from reference TRBV7-9 and TRBJ1-6, is DTGVSQNPRHKITKRGQNVTFRCDPISEHNRLYWYRQTLGQGPEFLTYFQNEAQLEKSRLLSDRFSAERPKGSFSTLEIQRTEQGDSAMYLCASSLSESPLHFGNGTRLTVT.

V usage is TRBV6-5 and J usage is TRBJ2-2, with D possibly TRBD2 on 6 matching bases. The ends were cut back, 0 bases at V and 6 bases at J, with 8 bases in the middle. The CDR3 is 14 amino acids. Germline values: CDR1 MNHEY, CDR2 SVGAGI. The CDR3 nucleotides are TGTGCCAGCAGTTACTCGGGAGGAGCCGGGGAGCTGTTTTTT. Translating gives CASSYSGGAGELFF.

The gene calls are TRBV11-2 and TRBJ2-7; the D is unclear. The germline gives CDR1 SGHAT, CDR2 FQNNGV. V dropped 5 bases and J dropped 3 bases, with 17 bases sitting between them. The CDR3 consists of 15 residues. Written as DNA, the CDR3 is TGTGCCAGCAGCCCCCCAGGTTTCTCGAGCTACGAGCAGTACTTC. It translates to CASSPPGFSSYEQYF.